These 10 T cell receptor beta chains originate from one sample sequenced in a study of OX40 agonist ivuxolimab in advanced cancers. TCRdb's copy holds only in-frame clones and misses some; the assay was immunoSEQ multiplex PCR. Of about 76,000 clones in the sample, around 81% were seen once. The sequences come from CD4+ or CD8+ T cells sorted from blood, collected in a trial of the OX40 agonist ivuxolimab. All receptors derive from an adult with an advanced solid tumor such as melanoma, head and neck, liver or kidney cancer.

The chain joins TRBV4-2 to TRBJ1-1; 12 bases are shared with TRBD1. Germline V lookup: CDR1 LGHNA, CDR2 YNFKEQ. The CDR3 has 16 amino acids. V shed 1 base, J shed 5 bases, and the junction held 5 bases outside the gene matches. The CDR3 bases are TGTGCCAGCAGCCAAGTGGGACAGGGGGCTCTTACTGAAGCTTTCTTT. Protein product: CASSQVGQGALTEAFF.

The rearrangement uses TRBV19 and TRBJ1-1, with D possibly being TRBD1 (5 bases). The CDR3 covers 15 residues. Trimming took 5 bases from V and 1 from J, leaving 14 bases between them. Germline CDR1 and CDR2: LNHDA and SQIVND (reference sequence). CDR3 bases: TGTGCCAGTAGTGCCGTCCGGGGCGGGAACACTGAAGCTTTCTTT. This encodes CASSAVRGGNTEAFF. The whole variable domain, filled in from reference TRBV19 and TRBJ1-1, reads DGGITQSPKYLFRKEGQNVTLSCEQNLNHDAMYWYRQDPGQGLRLIYYSQIVNDFQKGDIAEGYSVSREKKESFPLTVTSAQKNPTAFYLCASSAVRGGNTEAFFGQGTRLTVV.

J is TRBJ2-1 and V is TRBV28; 8 bases are shared with TRBD1. The germline V gene encodes CDR1 MDHEN and CDR2 SYDVKM. The CDR3 runs to 16 residues. After removal of 1 base from V and 1 base from J, the junction contained 3 bases not matched to a gene. CDR3 in amino acids: CASSLFGQGSYNEQFF. The CDR3, as DNA: TGTGCCAGCAGTTTATTTGGACAGGGATCCTACAATGAGCAGTTCTTC.

The rearrangement uses TRBV9 and TRBJ2-7; tentatively, D is TRBD2 (6 bases). V shed 3 bases and J shed 5 bases, with 12 bases lying between them. The CDR3 has 13 amino acids. Germline V lookup: CDR1 SGDLS, CDR2 YYNGEE. CDR3 sequence (DNA): TGTGCCAGCAGCGCCCTCGGAGGGGACGAGCAGTACTTC. This encodes CASSALGGDEQYF. Full variable domain (rest looked up from reference TRBV9 and TRBJ2-7): DSGVTQTPKHLITATGQRVTLRCSPRSGDLSVYWYQQSLDQGLQFLIQYYNGEERAKGNILERFSAQQFPDLHSELNLSSLELGDSALYFCASSALGGDEQYFGPGTRLTVT.

V and J are TRBV5-1 and TRBJ2-5; tentatively, D is TRBD1 (5 bases). Deletions cut 4 bases from V and 2 bases from J, with 15 bases between. Germline CDR1 is SGHRS and CDR2 is YFSETQ. The CDR3 is made up of 15 amino acids. The CDR3, as DNA: TGCGCCAGCAGCACCCGGACACCCTCTCAAGAGACCCAGTACTTC. Translating gives CASSTRTPSQETQYF.

V gene TRBV9 combines with J gene TRBJ2-5, with 9 bases aligning to TRBD2. The V gene end was trimmed by 0 bases and the J gene end by 9 bases; junction bases not matched to a gene: 6. CDR1 and CDR2 from the germline V gene are SGDLS and YYNGEE. The CDR3 length is 14 residues. CDR3 residues: CASSVALAGRPQYF. CDR3 DNA: TGTGCCAGCAGCGTAGCACTAGCGGGCAGGCCCCAGTACTTC. Full variable domain (missing parts from reference TRBV9 and TRBJ2-5): DSGVTQTPKHLITATGQRVTLRCSPRSGDLSVYWYQQSLDQGLQFLIQYYNGEERAKGNILERFSAQQFPDLHSELNLSSLELGDSALYFCASSVALAGRPQYFGPGTRLLVL.

The chain links TRBV6-5 to TRBJ1-5; D not resolved. The V and J ends lost 6 bases and 0 bases respectively, with 12 bases between them. CDR1 and CDR2 from the germline V gene are MNHEY and SVGAGI. The CDR3 runs 15 residues. CDR3 in DNA: TGTGCCAGCAGAAGACTCGCTAATAGCAATCAGCCCCAGCATTTT. This gives the protein CASRRLANSNQPQHF.

The chain joins TRBV6-4 to TRBJ1-1; D ambiguous. Germline V CDR1 and CDR2: MRHNA, SNTAGT. Trimming left V 5 bases short and J 5 bases short, with 12 bases between. The CDR3 is 13 residues long. The CDR3 DNA sequence: TGTGCCAGCAGTTCGTTCATGGGTACTGAAGCTTTCTTT. Protein: CASSSFMGTEAFF.

The chain uses TRBV5-1 and TRBJ2-5, with no clear D. V was clipped by 4 bases and J by 5 bases, with 6 bases between them. Germline assignment: CDR1 SGHRS and CDR2 YFSETQ. The CDR3 runs 11 residues. This CDR3 reads CASSPGETQYF. The CDR3 nucleotides read TGCGCCAGCAGCCCCGGGGAGACCCAGTACTTC.

J is TRBJ2-3 and V is TRBV5-4; the D gene is possibly TRBD1 (5 bases). The CDR3 loop spans 18 amino acids. In germline, CDR1 is SGHNT, CDR2 YYREEE (reference sequence). V lost 4 bases and J 0 bases, leaving 21 bases between the germline ends. The CDR3 coding sequence is TGTGCCAGCAGCGAGGACACGTCGGAAATTTTTAGCACAGATACGCAGTATTTT. This gives the protein CASSEDTSEIFSTDTQYF.